This T cell receptor (beta chain) was recorded in a study of blood T cell repertoires in COVID-19. About the research overall: The analysed material was cDNA or gDNA that came from T cells, B-cell-depleted T cells, or PBMCs.

This clone has a handful of counts. V lost 2 bases to trimming and J lost 3 bases, with 23 bases between them. The CDR3 sequence is 18 residues long. The germline V gene has CDR1 SGHDT and CDR2 YYEEEE. Original analysis: Cell counts per sample came from amplifying reference gene primers. Measured with immunoSEQ multiplex PCR; TCRdb has only the in-frame clones, and not every one. V and J calls and clone size are as listed in that table; D and trimming were resolved from the DNA. The top ten hold roughly 2% of the sample, which has about 260,000 clones, around nine tenths seen once. The TCR originated in a man between 25 and 39 years old with active or convalescent COVID-19. Sequencing input: peripheral blood. The genes are TRBV5-6 and TRBJ2-5, with D perhaps matching TRBD1 (6 bases). The CDR3 loop reads CASSLHPGQFISKETQYF. CDR3 sequence (DNA): TGTGCCAGCAGCTTACACCCGGGACAATTTATATCGAAAGAGACCCAGTACTTC.